A single sample gave rise to the 9 T cell receptor beta chains below, sequenced in a study of blood T cell repertoires in COVID-19. The protocol was immunoSEQ multiplex PCR, while the TCRdb copy is restricted to in-frame clones and leaves out a portion. The data contain some 530,000 clones, 70% to 90% of them singletons. The sequenced material came from PBMCs or T cells enriched from blood (not recorded which). These receptors were taken from a woman between 55 and 75 years old who had recovered from COVID-19.

The chain joins TRBV11-3 to TRBJ1-1, with D possibly matching TRBD1 (5 bases). Trimming took off 6 bases at V and 6 bases at J, with 14 bases between the two ends. The CDR3 spans 13 residues. The germline V gene encodes CDR1 SGHNT and CDR2 YENEEA. CDR3 protein: CASSLRGGAEAFF. In DNA form, the CDR3 reads TGTGCCAGCAGTCTTAGGGGTGGTGCTGAAGCTTTCTTT.

This rearrangement joins TRBV10-3 to TRBJ2-7; D is undetermined. V was clipped by 3 bases and J by 0 bases, with 12 bases between them. The length of the CDR3 is 15 residues. The V gene's germline CDR1 is ENHRY and CDR2 SYGVKD. Here the CDR3 DNA reads TGTGCCATCAGTGACCCAGGAAGGTTCTCCTACGAGCAGTACTTC. Protein sequence: CAISDPGRFSYEQYF.

This chain uses TRBV5-1 with TRBJ1-1; D possibly corresponds to TRBD1 (5 bases). CDR3 size: 16 residues. Germline V gene sequence: CDR1 SGHRS, CDR2 YFSETQ. Trimming stripped 4 bases from V and 1 base from J, with 17 bases between. The CDR3 reads CASSRARREGNTEAFF. For the CDR3, the DNA is TGCGCCAGCAGCAGGGCTCGCAGGGAAGGGAACACTGAAGCTTTCTTT.

The J gene is TRBJ1-1, the V gene TRBV6-5; no firm D call. This CDR3 spans 13 amino acids. Germline assignment: CDR1 MNHEY and CDR2 SVGAGI. V lost 4 bases, J lost 3 bases, and 9 bases lay in between. This CDR3 reads CASSSPADTEAFF. The CDR3 DNA sequence: TGTGCCAGCAGTTCCCCGGCGGACACTGAAGCTTTCTTT.

The chain joins TRBV30 to TRBJ2-7; 7 bases match TRBD2. Trimming cost V 0 bases and J 3 bases; bases outside gene matches: 5. The CDR3 is 14 residues long. Germline values: CDR1 GTSNPN, CDR2 SVGIG (reference sequence). CDR3 sequence (DNA): TGTGCCTGGAGTGTAAGGACTAGGCGCTACGAGCAGTACGTC. Translation gives CAWSVRTRRYEQYV.

This clone has just one count. The V and J genes are TRBV30 and TRBJ2-1, with D tentatively TRBD1 (6 bases). CDR1 GTSNPN and CDR2 SVGIG come from the germline V gene (reference sequence). This CDR3 contains 13 residues. Trimming removed 2 bases at V and 4 bases at J, with 9 bases between. The CDR3 spells CAWSNQGYNEQFF. Here the CDR3 DNA reads TGTGCCTGGAGTAATCAGGGGTACAATGAGCAGTTCTTC.

J is TRBJ2-5 and V is TRBV9; TRBD2 is a possible D gene (6 bases). V lost 3 bases, J lost 5 bases, and 11 bases lay in between. This CDR3 has 13 residues. Germline CDR1 and CDR2: SGDLS and YYNGEE. As DNA, the CDR3 is TGTGCCAGCAGCGAGGGGAGCGGGGAGACCCAGTACTTC. This encodes CASSEGSGETQYF.

In DNA, the CDR3 is TGCAGCGCCGAGAGGGGAGGGGGCACTGAAGCTTTCTTT. Residues: CSAERGGGTEAFF. The chain employs TRBV29-1 and TRBJ1-1; the D gene is possibly TRBD1 (6 bases). This CDR3 has 13 residues. Per germline, CDR1 SQVTM and CDR2 ANQGSEA. Trimming removed 7 bases from V and 4 bases from J, with 16 bases in between. Filled out from reference TRBV29-1 and TRBJ1-1, the complete variable domain reads SAVISQKPSRDICQRGTSLTIQCQVDSQVTMMFWYRQQPGQSLTLIATANQGSEATYESGFVIDKFPISRPNLTFSTLTVSNMSPEDSSIYLCSAERGGGTEAFFGQGTRLTVV.

CDR3 residues: CASSDPTGSGGTDTQYF. CDR3 sequence (DNA): TGTGCCAGCAGTGACCCGACGGGTAGCGGGGGAACAGATACGCAGTATTTT. This rearrangement joins TRBV25-1 to TRBJ2-3; 9 bases align to TRBD2. V was pared by 3 bases and J by 3 bases, with 10 bases of the junction left unmatched. Germline V gene sequence: CDR1 MGHDK, CDR2 SYGVNS. The CDR3 is made up of 17 amino acids.